The sequence of this TCR beta chain was determined in a study of molecular identifiers for immune sequencing clone quantification. General study findings and limits: Whereas clones above 20 RNA copies held under 1% of naive-cell molecules, they held over 98% of effector molecules.

Libraries of naive CD8 cells were prepared from approximately 20,000 to 1,000,000 sorted cells using 10%, 30% or 50% RNA. A CD8+CD4-CCR7+CD45RA+ phenotype served as the sorting definition for naive CD8 T cells. As regards this clonotype: Its antigen is not known.

The length of the CDR3 is 16 residues. The V and J ends lost 2 bases and 0 bases, in that order; junction bases with no gene match: 4. CDR1 and CDR2 from the germline V gene are SGHTA and FQGNSA. TCRdb reprocessed the PCR reads with MiXCR, giving one entry per CDR3 protein. The sample carries 400,000 to 600,000 distinct CDR3 sequences, 25% recorded once. The clonotype comes from a human donor in good health. Some libraries in this study had Jurkat cell RNA spiked in. Sequences were obtained from naive CD8+ T cells from blood, with Jurkat cell RNA spiked in. Subset given: FACS-sorted CD8+CD4-CCR7+CD45RA+ naive T cells. This chain joins TRBV7-2 and TRBJ2-1; TRBD2 aligns across 7 bases. The CDR3 reads CASSLSGGNSYNEQFF. CDR3 nucleotide sequence: TGTGCCAGCAGCTTATCCGGGGGGAACTCCTACAATGAGCAGTTCTTC.